This TCR beta chain was sequenced in a study of human T cells and chemical hapten exposure. Study-wide background: Slight differences in pooled library volume were the main source of varying TCR yields across samples.

CDR1 and CDR2 from the germline V gene are LGHNA and YSLEER. V gave up 0 bases and J gave up 9 bases, with 9 bases separating them. CDR3 length: 13 amino acids. The study's library attached unique molecular identifiers to single cDNA molecules. TCRdb called the RACE reads again in MiXCR, with one record for every CDR3 protein. The top ten clones hold about 1.7% of a sample with more than 150,000 distinct CDR3 sequences, around 15% of them seen once. This clonotype was counted between two and nine times. Time point of the sample: patch test 1, 2 weeks after DPC sensitization. Treatment given: therapeutic diphenylcyclopropenone sensitization with weekly scalp DPC. At every patch-test visit, blood was drawn before the patch test was applied. Suited to DPC and affected by alopecia, the donors ranged from 18 to 70 years old.

The chain links TRBV4-3 to TRBJ2-1; D uncertain. The TCR originated in a young woman with alopecia areata. Some clones in this sample may be carry-over from other donors' samples. This sample comprised whole blood, obtained in connection with sensitization to the hapten diphenylcyclopropenone (DPC). The CDR3 loop is CASSQEVRSEQFF. The CDR3 nucleotides are TGCGCCAGCAGCCAAGAAGTGCGGTCTGAGCAGTTCTTC.